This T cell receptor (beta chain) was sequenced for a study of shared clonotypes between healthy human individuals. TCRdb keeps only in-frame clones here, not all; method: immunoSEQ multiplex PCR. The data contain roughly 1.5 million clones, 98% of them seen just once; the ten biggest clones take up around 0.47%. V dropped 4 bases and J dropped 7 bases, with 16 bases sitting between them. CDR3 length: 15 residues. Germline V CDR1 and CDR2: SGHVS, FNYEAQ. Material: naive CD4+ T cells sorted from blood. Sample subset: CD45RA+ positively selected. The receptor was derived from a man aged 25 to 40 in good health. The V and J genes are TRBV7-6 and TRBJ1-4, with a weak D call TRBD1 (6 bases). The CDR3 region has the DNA TGTGCCAGCAGCTCACGGAGGGGGAATGGTGAAAAACTGTTTTTT. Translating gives CASSSRRGNGEKLFF.